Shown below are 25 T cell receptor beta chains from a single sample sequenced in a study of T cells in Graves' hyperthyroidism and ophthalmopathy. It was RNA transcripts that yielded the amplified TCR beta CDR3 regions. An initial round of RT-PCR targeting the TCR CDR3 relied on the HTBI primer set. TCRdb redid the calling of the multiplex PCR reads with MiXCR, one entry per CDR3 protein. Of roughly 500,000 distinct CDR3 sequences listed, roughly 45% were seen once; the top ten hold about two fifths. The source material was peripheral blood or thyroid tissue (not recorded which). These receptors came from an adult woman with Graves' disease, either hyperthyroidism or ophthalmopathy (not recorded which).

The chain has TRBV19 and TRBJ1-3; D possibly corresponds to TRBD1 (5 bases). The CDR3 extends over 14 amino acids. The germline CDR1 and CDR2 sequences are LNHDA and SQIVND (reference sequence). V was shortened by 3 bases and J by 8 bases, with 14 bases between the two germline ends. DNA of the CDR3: TGTGCCAGTAGTATTGGGGCGCTTGGCTACACCATATATTTT. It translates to CASSIGALGYTIYF. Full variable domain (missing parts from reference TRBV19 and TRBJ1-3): DGGITQSPKYLFRKEGQNVTLSCEQNLNHDAMYWYRQDPGQGLRLIYYSQIVNDFQKGDIAEGYSVSREKKESFPLTVTSAQKNPTAFYLCASSIGALGYTIYFGEGSWLTVV.

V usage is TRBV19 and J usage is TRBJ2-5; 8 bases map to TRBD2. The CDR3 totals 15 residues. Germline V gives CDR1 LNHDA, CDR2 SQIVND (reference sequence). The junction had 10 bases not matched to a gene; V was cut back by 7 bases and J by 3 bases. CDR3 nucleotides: TGTGCCAGTACGAACGTTCGAGCGGGAGAAGAGACCCAGTACTTC. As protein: CASTNVRAGEETQYF.

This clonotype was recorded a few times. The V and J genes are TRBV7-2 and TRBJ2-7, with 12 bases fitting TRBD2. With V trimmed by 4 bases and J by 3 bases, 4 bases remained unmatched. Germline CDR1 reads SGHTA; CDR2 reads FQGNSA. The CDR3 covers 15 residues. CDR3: CASSSLAGGLYEQYF. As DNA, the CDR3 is TGTGCCAGCAGCTCACTAGCGGGAGGTCTCTACGAGCAGTACTTC.

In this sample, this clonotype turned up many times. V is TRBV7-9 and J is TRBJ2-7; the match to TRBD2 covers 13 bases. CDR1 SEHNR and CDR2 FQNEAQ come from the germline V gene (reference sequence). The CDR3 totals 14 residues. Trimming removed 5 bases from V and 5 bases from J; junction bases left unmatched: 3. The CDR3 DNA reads TGTGCCAGCAGCCCAGGGACTAGCGGGAACGAGCAGTACTTC. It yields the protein CASSPGTSGNEQYF.

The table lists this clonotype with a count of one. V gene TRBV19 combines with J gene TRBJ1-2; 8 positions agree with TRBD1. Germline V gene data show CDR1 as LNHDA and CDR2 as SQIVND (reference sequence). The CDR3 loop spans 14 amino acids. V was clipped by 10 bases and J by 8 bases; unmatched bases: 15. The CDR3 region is CATPRRQGAGGYTF. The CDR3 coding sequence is TGTGCCACCCCCCGGAGGCAGGGGGCAGGCGGCTACACCTTC.

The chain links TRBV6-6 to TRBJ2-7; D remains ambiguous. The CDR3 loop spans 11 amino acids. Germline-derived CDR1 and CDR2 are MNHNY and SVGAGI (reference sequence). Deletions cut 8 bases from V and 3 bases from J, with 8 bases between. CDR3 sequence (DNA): TGTGCCAGCCGTACCCTCTACGAGCAGTACTTC. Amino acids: CASRTLYEQYF.

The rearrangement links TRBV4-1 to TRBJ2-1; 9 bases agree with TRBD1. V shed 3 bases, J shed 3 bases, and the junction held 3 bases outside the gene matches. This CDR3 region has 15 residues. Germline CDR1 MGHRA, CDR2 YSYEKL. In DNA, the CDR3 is TGCGCCAGCAGCCAGGGACAGGGATTCTACAATGAGCAGTTCTTC. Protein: CASSQGQGFYNEQFF.

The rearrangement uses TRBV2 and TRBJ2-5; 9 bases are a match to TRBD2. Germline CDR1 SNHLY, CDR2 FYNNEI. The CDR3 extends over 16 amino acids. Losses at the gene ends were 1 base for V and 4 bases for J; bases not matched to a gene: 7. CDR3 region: CASSEERAGGTETQYF. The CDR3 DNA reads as TGTGCCAGCAGTGAAGAACGAGCGGGAGGTACAGAGACCCAGTACTTC.

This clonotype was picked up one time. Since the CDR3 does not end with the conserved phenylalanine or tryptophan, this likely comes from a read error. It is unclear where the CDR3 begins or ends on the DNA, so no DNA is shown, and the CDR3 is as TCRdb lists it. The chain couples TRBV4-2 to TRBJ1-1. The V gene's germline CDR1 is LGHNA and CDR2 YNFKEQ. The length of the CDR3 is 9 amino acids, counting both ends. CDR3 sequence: CASSQGEFY.

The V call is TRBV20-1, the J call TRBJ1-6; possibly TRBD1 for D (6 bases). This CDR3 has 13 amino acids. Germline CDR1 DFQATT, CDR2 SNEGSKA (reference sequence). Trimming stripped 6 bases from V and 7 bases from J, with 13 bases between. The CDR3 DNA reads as TGCAGTGCGCACAGGGACCCGAATTCACCCCTCCACTTT. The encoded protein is CSAHRDPNSPLHF.

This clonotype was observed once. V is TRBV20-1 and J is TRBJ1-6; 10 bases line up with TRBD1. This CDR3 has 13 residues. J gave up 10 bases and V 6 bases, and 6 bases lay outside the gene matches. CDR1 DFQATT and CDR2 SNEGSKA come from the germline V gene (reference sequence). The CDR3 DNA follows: TGCAGTGCAGAGGGACAGGGGAGCTCACCCCTCCACTTT. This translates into CSAEGQGSSPLHF.

In nucleotides, the CDR3 is TGTGCCAGCAGCGGGGCCGACGGAGTCAATCAGCCCCAGCATTTT. Amino acids: CASSGADGVNQPQHF. The V gene is TRBV9, the J gene TRBJ1-5; D is unclear. Germline V gives CDR1 SGDLS, CDR2 YYNGEE. The V end was cut by 3 bases, the J end by 3 bases, with 13 bases between. The CDR3 contains 15 residues.

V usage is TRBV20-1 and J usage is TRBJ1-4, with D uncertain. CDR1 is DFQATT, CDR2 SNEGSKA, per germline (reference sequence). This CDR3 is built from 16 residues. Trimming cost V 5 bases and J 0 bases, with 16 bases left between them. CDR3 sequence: CSAGIERGATNEKLFF. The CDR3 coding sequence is TGCAGTGCTGGGATTGAGAGAGGTGCAACTAATGAAAAACTGTTTTTT.

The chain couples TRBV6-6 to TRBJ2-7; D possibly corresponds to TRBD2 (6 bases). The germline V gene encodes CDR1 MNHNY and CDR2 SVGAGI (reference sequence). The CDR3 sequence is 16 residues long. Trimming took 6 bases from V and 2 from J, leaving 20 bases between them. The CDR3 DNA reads TGTGCCAGCAGCCAAGGCCGAACGGGACTTACCTACGAGCAGTACTTC. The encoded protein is CASSQGRTGLTYEQYF.

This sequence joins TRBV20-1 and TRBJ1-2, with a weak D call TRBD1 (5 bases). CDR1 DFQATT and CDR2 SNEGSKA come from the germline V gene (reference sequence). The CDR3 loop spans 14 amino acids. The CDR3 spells CAARPGRDNYGYTF. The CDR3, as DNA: TGCGCCGCTAGGCCGGGGCGAGATAACTATGGCTACACCTTC.

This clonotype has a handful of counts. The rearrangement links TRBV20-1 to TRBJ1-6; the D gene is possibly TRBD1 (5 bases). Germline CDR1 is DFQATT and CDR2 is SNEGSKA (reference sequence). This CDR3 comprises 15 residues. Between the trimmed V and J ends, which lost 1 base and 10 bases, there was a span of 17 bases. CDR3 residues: CSARGGPKKRSPLHF. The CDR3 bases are TGCAGTGCTAGAGGGGGACCTAAGAAGCGGTCACCCCTCCACTTT.

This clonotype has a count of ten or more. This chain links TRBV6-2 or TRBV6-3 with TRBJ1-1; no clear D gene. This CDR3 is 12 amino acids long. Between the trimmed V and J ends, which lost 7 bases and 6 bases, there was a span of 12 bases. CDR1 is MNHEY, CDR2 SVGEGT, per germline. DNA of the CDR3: TGTGCCAGCAACACCAGGTGGGCTGAAGCTTTCTTT. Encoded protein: CASNTRWAEAFF.

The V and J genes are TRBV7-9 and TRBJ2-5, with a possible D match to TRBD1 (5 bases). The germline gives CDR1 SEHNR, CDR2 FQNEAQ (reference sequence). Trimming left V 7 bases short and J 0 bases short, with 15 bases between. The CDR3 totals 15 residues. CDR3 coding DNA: TGTGCCAGCATTCCGATCCTCAGGGACCAAGAGACCCAGTACTTC. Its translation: CASIPILRDQETQYF.

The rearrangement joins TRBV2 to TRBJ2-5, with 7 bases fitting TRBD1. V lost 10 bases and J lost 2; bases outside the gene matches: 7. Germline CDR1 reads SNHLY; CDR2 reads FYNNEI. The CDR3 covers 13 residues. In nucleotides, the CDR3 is TGTGCCACCGAGACAGGGCAGCAAGAGACCCAGTACTTC. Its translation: CATETGQQETQYF.

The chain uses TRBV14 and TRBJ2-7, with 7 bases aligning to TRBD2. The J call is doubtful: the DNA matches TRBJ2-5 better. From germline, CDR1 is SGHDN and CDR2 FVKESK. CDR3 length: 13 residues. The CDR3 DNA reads TGTGCCAGCAGCCAATGGGAGGGAGAGACCCAGTACTTC. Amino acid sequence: CASSQWEGETQYF.

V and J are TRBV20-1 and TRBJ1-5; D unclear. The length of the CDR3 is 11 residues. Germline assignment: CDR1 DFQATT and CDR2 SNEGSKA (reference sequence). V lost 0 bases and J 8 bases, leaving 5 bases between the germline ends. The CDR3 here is CSAREEEPQHF. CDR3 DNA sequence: TGCAGTGCTAGAGAGGAGGAGCCCCAGCATTTT.

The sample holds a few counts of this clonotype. The CDR3 protein is CASSPPGIGNTEAFF. Here the CDR3 DNA reads TGTGCCAGCAGTCCACCGGGAATTGGGAACACTGAAGCTTTCTTT. This chain uses TRBV25-1 with TRBJ1-1; D is unclear. The germline V and J ends were trimmed by 5 bases and 1 base, with 14 bases remaining between them. Germline V gene sequence: CDR1 MGHDK, CDR2 SYGVNS. The CDR3 extends over 15 amino acids.

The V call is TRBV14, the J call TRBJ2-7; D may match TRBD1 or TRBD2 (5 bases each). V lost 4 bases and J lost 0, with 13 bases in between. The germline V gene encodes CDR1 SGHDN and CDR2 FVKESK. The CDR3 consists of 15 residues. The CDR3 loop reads CASSLWGSSSYEQYF. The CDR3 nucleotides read TGTGCCAGCAGCCTATGGGGGTCTAGCTCCTACGAGCAGTACTTC.

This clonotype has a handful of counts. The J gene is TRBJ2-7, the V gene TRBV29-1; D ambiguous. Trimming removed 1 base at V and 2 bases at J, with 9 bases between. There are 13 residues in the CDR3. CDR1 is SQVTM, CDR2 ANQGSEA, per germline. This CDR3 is CSVEGGTPYEQYF. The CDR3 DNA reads TGCAGCGTTGAAGGGGGTACGCCCTACGAGCAGTACTTC.

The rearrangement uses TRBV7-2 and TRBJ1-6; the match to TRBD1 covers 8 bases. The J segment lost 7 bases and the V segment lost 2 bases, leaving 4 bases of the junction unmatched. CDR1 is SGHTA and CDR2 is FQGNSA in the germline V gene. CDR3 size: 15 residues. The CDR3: CASSLTGGTNSPLHF. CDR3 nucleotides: TGTGCCAGCAGCTTAACAGGGGGTACGAATTCACCCCTCCACTTT. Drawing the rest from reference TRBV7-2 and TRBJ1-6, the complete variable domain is GAGVSQSPSNKVTEKGKDVELRCDPISGHTALYWYRQSLGQGLEFLIYFQGNSAPDKSGLPSDRFSAERTGGSVSTLTIQRTQQEDSAVYLCASSLTGGTNSPLHFGNGTRLTVT.